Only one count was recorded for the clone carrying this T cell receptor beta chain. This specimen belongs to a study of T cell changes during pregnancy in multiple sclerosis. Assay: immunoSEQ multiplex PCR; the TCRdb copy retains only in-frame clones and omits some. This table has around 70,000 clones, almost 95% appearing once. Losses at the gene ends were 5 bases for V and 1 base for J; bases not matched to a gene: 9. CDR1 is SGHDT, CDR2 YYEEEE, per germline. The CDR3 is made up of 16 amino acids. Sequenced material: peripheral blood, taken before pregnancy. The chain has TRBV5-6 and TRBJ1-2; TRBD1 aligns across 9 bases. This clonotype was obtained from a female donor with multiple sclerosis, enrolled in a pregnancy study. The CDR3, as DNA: TGTGCCAGCAGTCCGGGACAGGGCCGCGGTAACTATGGCTACACCTTC. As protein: CASSPGQGRGNYGYTF. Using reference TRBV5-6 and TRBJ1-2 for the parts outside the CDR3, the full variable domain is DAGVTQSPTHLIKTRGQQVTLRCSPKSGHDTVSWYQQALGQGPQFIFQYYEEEERQRGNFPDRFSGHQFPNYSSELNVNALLLGDSALYLCASSPGQGRGNYGYTFGSGTRLTVV.